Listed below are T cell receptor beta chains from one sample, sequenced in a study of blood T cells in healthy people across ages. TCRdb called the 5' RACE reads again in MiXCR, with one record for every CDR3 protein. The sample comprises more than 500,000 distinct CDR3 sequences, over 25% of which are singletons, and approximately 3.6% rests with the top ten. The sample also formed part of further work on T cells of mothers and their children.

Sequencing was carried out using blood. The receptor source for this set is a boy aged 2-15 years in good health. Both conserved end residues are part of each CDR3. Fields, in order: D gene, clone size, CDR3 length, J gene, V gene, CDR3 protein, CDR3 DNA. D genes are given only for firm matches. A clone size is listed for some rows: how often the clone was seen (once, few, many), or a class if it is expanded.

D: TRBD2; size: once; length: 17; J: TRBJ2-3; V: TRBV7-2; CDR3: CASSEELAGRLIDTQYF; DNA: TGTGCCAGCAGCGAGGAACTAGCGGGAAGACTTATAGATACGCAGTATTTT
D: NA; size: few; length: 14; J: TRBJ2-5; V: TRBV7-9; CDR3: CASSSGDRKETQYF; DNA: TGTGCCAGCAGCTCAGGTGACAGGAAAGAGACCCAGTACTTC
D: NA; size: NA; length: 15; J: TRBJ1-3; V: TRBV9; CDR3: CASSVSPGAGTTIYF; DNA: TGTGCCAGCAGCGTAAGCCCGGGGGCTGGAACCACCATATATTTT
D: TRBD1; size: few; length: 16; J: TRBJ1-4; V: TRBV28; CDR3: CAIKSPGTGDLEKLFF; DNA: TGTGCCATCAAATCGCCTGGGACAGGGGACCTTGAAAAACTGTTTTTT
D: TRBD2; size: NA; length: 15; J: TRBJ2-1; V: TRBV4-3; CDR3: CASSQGREGWHEQFF; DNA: TGCGCCAGCAGCCAAGGTCGGGAGGGTTGGCATGAGCAGTTCTTC
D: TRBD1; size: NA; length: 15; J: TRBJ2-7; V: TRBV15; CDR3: CATSRPGTGAYEQYF; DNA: TGTGCCACCAGCAGACCCGGGACAGGAGCCTACGAGCAGTACTTC
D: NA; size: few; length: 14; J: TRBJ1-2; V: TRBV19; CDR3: CASKDSLANYGYTF; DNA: TGTGCCAGTAAGGACAGCCTCGCTAACTATGGCTACACCTTC
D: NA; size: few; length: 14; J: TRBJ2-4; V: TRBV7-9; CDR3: CASSLPGIWNIQYF; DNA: TGTGCCAGCAGCTTACCCGGGATCTGGAACATTCAGTACTTC
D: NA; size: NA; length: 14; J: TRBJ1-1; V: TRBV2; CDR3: CASSGARGNTEAFF; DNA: TGTGCCAGCAGTGGAGCCAGGGGTAACACTGAAGCTTTCTTT
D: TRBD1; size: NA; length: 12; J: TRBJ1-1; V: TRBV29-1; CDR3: CSVARGQTEAFF; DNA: TGCAGCGTTGCAAGGGGACAGACTGAAGCTTTCTTT
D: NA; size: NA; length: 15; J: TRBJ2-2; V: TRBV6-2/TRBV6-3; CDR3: CASSYSPHRAGELFF; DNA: TGTGCCAGCAGTTACTCCCCCCACAGGGCCGGGGAGCTGTTTTTT
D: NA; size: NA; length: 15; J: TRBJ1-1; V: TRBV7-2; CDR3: CASSPVGGMVAEAFF; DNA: TGTGCCAGCAGCCCAGTTGGGGGGATGGTCGCTGAAGCTTTCTTT
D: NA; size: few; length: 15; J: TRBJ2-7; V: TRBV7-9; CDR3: CASSSDPRVPYEQYF; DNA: TGTGCCAGCAGCTCGGACCCAAGGGTTCCCTACGAGCAGTACTTC
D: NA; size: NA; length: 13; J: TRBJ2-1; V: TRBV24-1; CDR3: CATSDLINNEQFF; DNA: TGTGCCACCAGTGATTTGATTAACAATGAGCAGTTCTTC
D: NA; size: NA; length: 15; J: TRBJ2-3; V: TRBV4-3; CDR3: CASSQETGLTDTQYF; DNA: TGCGCCAGCAGCCAAGAGACAGGCCTCACAGATACGCAGTATTTT
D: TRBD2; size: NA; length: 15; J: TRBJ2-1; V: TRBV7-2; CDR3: CASSPLAARGNEQFF; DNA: TGTGCCAGCAGCCCACTAGCGGCTCGAGGGAATGAGCAGTTCTTC
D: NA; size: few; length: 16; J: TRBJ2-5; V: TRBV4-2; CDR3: CASSQDVRLGEETQYF; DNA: TGTGCCAGCAGCCAAGATGTCCGGCTCGGGGAAGAGACCCAGTACTTC
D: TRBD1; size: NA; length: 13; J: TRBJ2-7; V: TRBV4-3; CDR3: CASSQTGQGKQYF; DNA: TGCGCCAGCAGCCAGACGGGACAGGGAAAGCAGTACTTC
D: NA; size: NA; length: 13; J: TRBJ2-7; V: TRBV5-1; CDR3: CASSANSLYEQYF; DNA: TGCGCCAGCAGCGCGAACAGTCTCTACGAGCAGTACTTC
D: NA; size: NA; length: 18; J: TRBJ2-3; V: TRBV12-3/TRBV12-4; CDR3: CASSSVPLLSVSTDTQYF; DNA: TGTGCCAGCAGTTCCGTGCCGCTTCTATCTGTGAGCACAGATACGCAGTATTTT
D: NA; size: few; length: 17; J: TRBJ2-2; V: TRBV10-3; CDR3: CAISEGSTGYGTGELFF; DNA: TGTGCCATCAGTGAGGGAAGCACGGGCTATGGTACCGGGGAGCTGTTTTTT
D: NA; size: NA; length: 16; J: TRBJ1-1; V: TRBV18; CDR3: CASSPFGPGANTEAFF; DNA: TGTGCCAGCTCACCATTCGGCCCAGGAGCGAACACTGAAGCTTTCTTT
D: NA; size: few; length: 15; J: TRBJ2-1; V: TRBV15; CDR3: CATSTPGVAYNEQFF; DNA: TGTGCCACCAGCACCCCAGGGGTGGCCTACAATGAGCAGTTCTTC
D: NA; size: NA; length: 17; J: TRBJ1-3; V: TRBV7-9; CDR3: CASSFGPFKSSGNTIYF; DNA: TGTGCCAGCAGCTTTGGCCCTTTCAAGAGCTCTGGAAACACCATATATTTT
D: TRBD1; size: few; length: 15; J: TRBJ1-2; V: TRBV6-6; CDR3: CASSYGDRVDYGYTF; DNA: TGTGCCAGCAGTTACGGGGACAGGGTGGACTATGGCTACACCTTC
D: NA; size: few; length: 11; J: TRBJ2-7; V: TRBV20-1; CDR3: CSARQEYEQYF; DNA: TGCAGTGCTAGGCAGGAATACGAGCAGTACTTC
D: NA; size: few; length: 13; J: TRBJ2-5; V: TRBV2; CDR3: CASTGDTQETQYF; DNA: TGTGCCAGCACTGGGGACACGCAAGAGACCCAGTACTTC
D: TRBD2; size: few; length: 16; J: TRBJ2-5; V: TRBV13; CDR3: CASSLRWGGQAETQYF; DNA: TGTGCCAGCAGCTTAAGATGGGGAGGGCAAGCGGAGACCCAGTACTTC
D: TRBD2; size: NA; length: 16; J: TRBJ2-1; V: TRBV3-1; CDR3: CASSPPSGGAWNEQFF; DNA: TGTGCCAGCAGCCCTCCTAGCGGGGGGGCGTGGAATGAGCAGTTCTTC
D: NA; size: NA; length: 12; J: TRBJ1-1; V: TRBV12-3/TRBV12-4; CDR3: CASSFGPTEAFF; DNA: TGTGCCAGCAGTTTCGGGCCCACTGAAGCTTTCTTT
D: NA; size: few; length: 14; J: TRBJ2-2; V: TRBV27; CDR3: CASSNRGGTGELFF; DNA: TGTGCCAGCAGTAACAGGGGGGGCACCGGGGAGCTGTTTTTT
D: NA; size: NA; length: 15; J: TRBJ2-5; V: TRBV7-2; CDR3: CASSLEIAVQGTQYF; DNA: TGTGCCAGCAGCTTGGAGATAGCGGTTCAAGGGACCCAGTACTTC